This is a list of T cell receptor beta chains from one sample in a study of tumor-infiltrating lymphocytes in primary liver carcinoma. One entry per CDR3 protein results from TCRdb running MiXCR on the multiplex PCR reads. The sample shows 40,000 to 60,000 distinct CDR3 sequences, less than 75% of them seen only once. The specimen was liver tumor tissue from sampling region 5. Receptor source: a man aged 40-50 years with primary liver carcinoma and hepatitis B virus infection. The CDR3 runs from the conserved cysteine through the conserved F or W. A D gene is named only where the DNA matches it firmly. Clone size is not always given. Where it is, it says once, few, many or a class for expanded clones.

J | D | V | size | DNA | CDR3
TRBJ1-2 | . | TRBV5-1 | once | TGCAACAGCAGCCCACAGGGTAATGGCTACACCTTC | CNSSPQGNGYTF
TRBJ2-2 | . | TRBV5-4 | . | TGTGCCATCAGCCCTTTTAGCGGAGGCACCTGGGAGCTGTTTTTT | CAISPFSGGTWELFF
TRBJ2-3 | . | TRBV4-1 | . | TGCGCCAGCAGCCAAGATCGGGTCATACAGCCCCAGTATTTT | CASSQDRVIQPQYF
TRBJ2-3 | TRBD1 | TRBV28 | . | TGTGCCAGCCCCTCCCCCGGACAGGACACAGATACGCAGTATTTT | CASPSPGQDTDTQYF
TRBJ2-1 | . | TRBV11-2 | . | TGTCCCATCAGAGAGGGTGCGAGTAATTCGAATGAGCAGTTCTTC | CPIREGASNSNEQFF
TRBJ1-5 | . | TRBV28 | many | TGTGCCAGCAGTCCCCCAGTTGAGGGCCAGCCCCAGCATTTT | CASSPPVEGQPQHF
TRBJ2-4 | TRBD2 | TRBV6-5 | many | TGTGTCAGCAGAGCACTAGCGGGGTTAGCCAAAAACATTCAGTACTTC | CVSRALAGLAKNIQYF
TRBJ2-7 | . | TRBV10-3 | . | TGTGTCATCAGTGACCCTGGGACTGGTCCCTACGAGCAGTACTTC | CVISDPGTGPYEQYF
TRBJ1-4 | TRBD1 | TRBV28 | many | TGTGCCAGCAGTTTAGGGACAGAAAATGAAAAACTGTTTTTT | CASSLGTENEKLFF
TRBJ2-2 | . | TRBV4-1 | . | TGCGCCACCAACCAAGACGTCTCAGTAGGCGGGGAGCTGTTTTTT | CATNQDVSVGGELFF
TRBJ2-7 | . | TRBV29-1 | . | TGCAGCGGAAGGGTTGCCTACGGGCAATATTTC | CSGRVAYGQYF